These 27 T cell receptor beta chains came from one sample sequenced in a study of CD8 T cells in ankylosing spondylitis (dated by TCRdb to between 2016 and 2019). The protocol used for the library was 5' RACE. TCRdb names Illumina HiSeq 2500 as the instrument used. TCRdb passed the public sequencing reads through fastp at Q25 and MiXCR, retaining productive beta sequences. When rows share a CDR3 protein, they turn into one entry using the most common DNA and genes. For this sample the table gives tens of thousands of distinct CDR3 sequences, of which under 4.5% were detected only once. The leading ten clones occupy over 3% of the sample. The sequenced material came from blood, either unsorted or a sorted T cell fraction (not recorded which). The source is a female donor with ankylosing spondylitis or in good health (not recorded which).

At least ten counts were recorded for this clonotype. The J gene is TRBJ2-7, the V gene TRBV9; the D is unclear. V lost 0 bases and J 6 bases, leaving 13 bases between the germline ends. Germline CDR1 reads SGDLS; CDR2 reads YYNGEE. The CDR3 totals 14 residues. CDR3 sequence: CASSVEVTQSEQYF. In DNA, the CDR3 is TGTGCCAGCAGCGTAGAGGTGACCCAAAGCGAGCAGTACTTC.

This clonotype occurred many times. V gene TRBV21-1 combines with J gene TRBJ1-1. TRBV21-1 constitutes a pseudogene. This CDR3 is built from 17 residues. CDR3 residues: CASSTGPSTYVNTEAFF. DNA for the CDR3: TGTGCCAGCAGCACCGGACCGAGTACCTATGTGAACACTGAAGCTTTCTTT.

This clonotype has at least ten counts. The chain combines TRBV9 with TRBJ1-3; the D is unclear. The length of the CDR3 is 16 residues. The V end was cut by 2 bases, the J end by 0 bases, with 12 bases between. Germline assignment: CDR1 SGDLS and CDR2 YYNGEE. Here the CDR3 reads CASSVNSRISGNTIYF. CDR3 bases: TGTGCCAGCAGCGTCAACAGTCGAATCTCTGGAAACACCATATATTTT.

This clonotype was seen ten or more times. This chain links TRBV9 with TRBJ1-2; D uncertain. V was cut by 0 bases and J by 2 bases, with 8 bases left in between. Germline V gene data show CDR1 as SGDLS and CDR2 as YYNGEE. This CDR3 has 14 amino acids. CDR3 coding DNA: TGTGCCAGCAGCGTAGGGATGGGCAACTATGGCTACACCTTC. It codes for CASSVGMGNYGYTF.

Many counts were recorded for this clonotype. The rearrangement uses TRBV9 and TRBJ2-3, with D unclear. Between the trimmed V and J ends, which lost 4 bases and 6 bases, there was a span of 15 bases. From germline, CDR1 is SGDLS and CDR2 YYNGEE. The CDR3 loop spans 14 amino acids. The CDR3 DNA reads TGTGCCAGCAGCCCCTCCCTAGAGTCCGATACGCAGTATTTT. It is translated as CASSPSLESDTQYF.

At least ten counts were recorded for this clonotype. The gene calls are TRBV9 and TRBJ2-6; 8 bases map to TRBD2. J lost 0 bases, V lost 4 bases, and 9 bases had no gene match. The CDR3 loop spans 18 amino acids. CDR1 is SGDLS and CDR2 is YYNGEE in the germline V gene. CDR3 sequence (DNA): TGTGCCAGCAGCCCAGTAGCGGGGACTAGCTCTGGGGCCAACGTCCTGACTTTC. Its protein product is CASSPVAGTSSGANVLTF.

This clonotype was seen ten or more times. The chain recombines TRBV9 with TRBJ2-3; the D is unclear. V dropped 3 bases and J dropped 0 bases, with 8 bases sitting between them. CDR3 length: 14 amino acids. Germline values: CDR1 SGDLS, CDR2 YYNGEE. The CDR3 DNA reads TGTGCCAGCAGCGCCGCCACTAGCACAGATACGCAGTATTTT. Amino acid sequence: CASSAATSTDTQYF. The variable domain in full, completed from reference TRBV9 and TRBJ2-3, reads DSGVTQTPKHLITATGQRVTLRCSPRSGDLSVYWYQQSLDQGLQFLIQYYNGEERAKGNILERFSAQQFPDLHSELNLSSLELGDSALYFCASSAATSTDTQYFGPGTRLTVL.

This clonotype was seen ten or more times. The V and J genes are TRBV9 and TRBJ2-3; 11 nucleotides line up with TRBD2. CDR3 length: 16 amino acids. Germline CDR1 is SGDLS and CDR2 is YYNGEE. With V trimmed by 0 bases and J by 3 bases, 3 bases remained unmatched. The CDR3 DNA sequence: TGTGCCAGCAGCGTAGATCCTAGCGGGGGGACAGATACGCAGTATTTT. It yields the protein CASSVDPSGGTDTQYF.

This clonotype was observed at least ten times. The chain is built from TRBV9 and TRBJ2-3; TRBD1 might be the D (5 bases). In germline, CDR1 is SGDLS, CDR2 YYNGEE. Trimming cost V 4 bases and J 2 bases, with 14 bases left between them. CDR3 length equals 15 residues. The CDR3 DNA reads TGTGCCAGCAGCCCCCCGGCAGGGCTCACAGATACGCAGTATTTT. Protein product: CASSPPAGLTDTQYF.

This clonotype was seen repeatedly, ten times or more. This chain connects TRBV9 to TRBJ2-5; D assignment may be TRBD1 or TRBD2 (5 bases each). The germline gives CDR1 SGDLS, CDR2 YYNGEE. The ends were cut back, 2 bases at V and 5 bases at J, with 10 bases in the middle. The CDR3 spans 13 residues. The CDR3 spells CASSVSEGETQYF. The CDR3 DNA sequence: TGTGCCAGCAGCGTCAGTGAGGGGGAGACCCAGTACTTC.

This clonotype came up many times. The chain couples TRBV9 to TRBJ2-1; 10 bases match TRBD1. The CDR3 has 15 amino acids. V lost 3 bases to trimming and J lost 2 bases; unmatched junction nucleotides: 2. Germline CDR1 SGDLS, CDR2 YYNGEE. CDR3 DNA sequence: TGTGCCAGCAGCGCGGACAGGGGGACCTACAATGAGCAGTTCTTC. Translated, it gives CASSADRGTYNEQFF.

This clonotype has ten or more counts. V is TRBV9 and J is TRBJ2-1; D might be TRBD2 (5 bases). CDR3 length: 16 residues. Trimming pared 0 bases from V and 0 bases from J, leaving 10 bases between. CDR1 is SGDLS, CDR2 YYNGEE, per germline. CDR3 amino acids: CASSVALGSSYNEQFF. The DNA of the CDR3 is TGTGCCAGCAGCGTAGCTCTGGGGAGCTCCTACAATGAGCAGTTCTTC.

This clonotype was recorded at least ten times. V gene TRBV9 combines with J gene TRBJ2-5; D is ambiguous. V lost 0 bases and J 5 bases, leaving 14 bases between the germline ends. The CDR3 is 15 amino acids. Germline V CDR1 and CDR2: SGDLS, YYNGEE. The CDR3 DNA sequence: TGTGCCAGCAGCGTAGGATCCCAGGACGGGGAGACCCAGTACTTC. Translated, it gives CASSVGSQDGETQYF.

This clonotype was detected ten times or more. This sequence joins TRBV9 and TRBJ2-5; D is undetermined. Trimming took 0 bases from V and 4 from J, leaving 10 bases between them. Per the germline V gene, CDR1 is SGDLS and CDR2 is YYNGEE. This CDR3 is built from 14 residues. In DNA form, the CDR3 reads TGTGCCAGCAGCGTAGTGTTAGAAGGAGAGACCCAGTACTTC. Amino acids: CASSVVLEGETQYF.

This clonotype has at least ten counts. This chain connects TRBV9 to TRBJ2-3, with TRBD2 identical over 8 bases. The germline gives CDR1 SGDLS, CDR2 YYNGEE. This CDR3 contains 16 residues. Trimming cost V 3 bases and J 1 base; bases outside gene matches: 7. The CDR3 region is CASSATLSGGTDTQYF. The CDR3 DNA follows: TGTGCCAGCAGCGCCACCCTTAGCGGGGGCACAGATACGCAGTATTTT.

This clonotype was picked up many times. The chain is built from TRBV9 and TRBJ1-1; D remains unclear. This CDR3 region has 14 residues. The V end lost 2 bases, the J end lost 7 bases, and 15 bases lay between the germline ends. Germline-derived CDR1 and CDR2 are SGDLS and YYNGEE. The CDR3 DNA reads TGTGCCAGCAGCGTCACCGGGGTTAGTGGTGAAGCTTTCTTT. Protein product: CASSVTGVSGEAFF.

The rearrangement links TRBV9 to TRBJ2-7, with TRBD1 matching 10 bases. Germline V gene data show CDR1 as SGDLS and CDR2 as YYNGEE. Trimming at V came to 0 bases and at J to 6 bases, leaving 12 bases not matched to a gene. CDR3 length: 17 residues. The CDR3 here is CASSVDPGQGPRREQYF. CDR3 nucleotide sequence: TGTGCCAGCAGCGTAGACCCGGGACAGGGGCCACGTCGCGAGCAGTACTTC.

This clonotype was recorded many times. The chain carries TRBV9 and TRBJ2-3, with D maybe TRBD2 (6 bases). This CDR3 comprises 16 residues. Looked up from germline, CDR1 is SGDLS and CDR2 is YYNGEE. V was clipped by 3 bases and J by 0 bases, with 14 bases between them. CDR3 nucleotides: TGTGCCAGCAGCGGGAGGGGATTTGGTAGCACAGATACGCAGTATTTT. Amino acids: CASSGRGFGSTDTQYF.

There are many counts of this clonotype. This chain uses TRBV9 with TRBJ2-3, with D perhaps assigned TRBD1 or TRBD2 (5 bases each). The CDR3 runs 12 residues. The V end was cut by 0 bases, the J end by 9 bases, with 8 bases between. Germline assignment: CDR1 SGDLS and CDR2 YYNGEE. CDR3: CASSVAGGTQYF. The CDR3, as DNA: TGTGCCAGCAGCGTAGCTGGGGGAACGCAGTATTTT.

The V call is TRBV9, the J call TRBJ2-1; 14 nucleotides agree with TRBD2. Trimming took 4 bases from V and 3 from J; bases not matched to a gene: 9. The CDR3 sequence is 18 residues long. Germline CDR1 and CDR2: SGDLS and YYNGEE. For the CDR3, the DNA is TGTGCCAGCAGCTTCCGACTAGCGGGGGGGACCGTCTACAATGAGCAGTTCTTC. As protein: CASSFRLAGGTVYNEQFF.

This clonotype was picked up many times. CDR3 bases: TGTGCCAGCAGCACGCCGGCAGGGCGGTTACAGCCCCAGCATTTT. Protein: CASSTPAGRLQPQHF. The J gene is TRBJ1-5, the V gene TRBV7-9; tentative D call: TRBD1 (5 bases). The germline CDR1 and CDR2 sequences are SEHNR and FQNEAQ (reference sequence). This CDR3 region has 15 residues. The V end was cut by 5 bases, the J end by 7 bases, with 18 bases between. Based on the CDR3 plus reference TRBV7-9 and TRBJ1-5, the full variable domain is DTGVSQNPRHKITKRGQNVTFRCDPISEHNRLYWYRQTLGQGPEFLTYFQNEAQLEKSRLLSDRFSAERPKGSFSTLEIQRTEQGDSAMYLCASSTPAGRLQPQHFGDGTRLSIL.

This clonotype was counted at least ten times. This chain joins TRBV9 and TRBJ2-3; 11 bases agree with TRBD2. The CDR3 extends over 16 amino acids. Germline-derived CDR1 and CDR2 are SGDLS and YYNGEE. V was pared by 1 base and J by 3 bases, with 4 bases of the junction left unmatched. CDR3: CASSVRPSGGTDTQYF. The CDR3 region has the DNA TGTGCCAGCAGCGTACGTCCTAGCGGGGGGACAGATACGCAGTATTTT.

The chain has TRBV9 and TRBJ2-7; D may be TRBD2 (6 bases). There are 16 residues in the CDR3. Trimming left V 0 bases short and J 6 bases short, with 19 bases between. Per the germline V gene, CDR1 is SGDLS and CDR2 is YYNGEE. The CDR3 reads CASSVGLELIDFEQYF. CDR3 bases: TGTGCCAGCAGCGTAGGACTAGAGCTAATCGATTTCGAGCAGTACTTC.

This clonotype came up a few times. V gene TRBV9 combines with J gene TRBJ2-3, with TRBD1 as a possible D gene (5 bases). CDR1 is SGDLS, CDR2 YYNGEE, per germline. CDR3 length: 15 amino acids. The V end was cut by 2 bases, the J end by 5 bases, with 15 bases between. CDR3 DNA: TGTGCCAGCAGCGTCGGGTCAGGGTACGGAGATACGCAGTATTTT. Its protein is CASSVGSGYGDTQYF.

This clonotype was counted a few times. The V and J genes are TRBV9 and TRBJ2-6; possibly TRBD1 for D (6 bases). The CDR3 contains 17 residues. Germline V lookup: CDR1 SGDLS, CDR2 YYNGEE. The V end was cut by 5 bases, the J end by 2 bases, with 17 bases between. CDR3 sequence (DNA): TGTGCCAGCAGTGGTTTCCAGGGGTTCCCTGGGGCCAACGTCCTGACTTTC. Residues: CASSGFQGFPGANVLTF.

This clonotype was seen repeatedly, ten times or more. The rearrangement joins TRBV9 to TRBJ2-3; maybe TRBD2 (6 bases). V shed 3 bases and J shed 1 base, with 15 bases lying between them. This CDR3 has 16 amino acids. Germline V gene data show CDR1 as SGDLS and CDR2 as YYNGEE. The CDR3 nucleotides are TGTGCCAGCAGCGCGGGACTGGGGGGAGGCACAGATACGCAGTATTTT. Amino acids: CASSAGLGGGTDTQYF.

Details on this clonotype: Germline is not matched at one junction end, which may reflect a read error. The CDR3 DNA follows: TGCGTCCGGGCGACTAGCGGGGCGTACGAGCAGTACTTC. This codes for CVRATSGAYEQYF. The chain combines TRBV9 with TRBJ2-7; 11 bases match TRBD2. CDR3 length: 13 residues. Germline lookup yields CDR1 SGDLS and CDR2 YYNGEE.